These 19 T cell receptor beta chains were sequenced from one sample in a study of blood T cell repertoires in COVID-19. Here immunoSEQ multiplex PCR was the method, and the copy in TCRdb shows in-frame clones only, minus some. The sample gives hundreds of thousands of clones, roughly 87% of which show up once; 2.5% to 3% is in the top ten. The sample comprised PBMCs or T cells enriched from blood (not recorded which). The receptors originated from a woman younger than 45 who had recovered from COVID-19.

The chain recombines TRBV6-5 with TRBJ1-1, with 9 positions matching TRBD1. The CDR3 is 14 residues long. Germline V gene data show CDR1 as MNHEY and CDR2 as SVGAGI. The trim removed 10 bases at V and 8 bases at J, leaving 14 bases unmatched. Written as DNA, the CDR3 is TGTGCCACCCTGAGGGTGGGACAGGGCCGGGAAGCTTTCTTT. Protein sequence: CATLRVGQGREAFF.

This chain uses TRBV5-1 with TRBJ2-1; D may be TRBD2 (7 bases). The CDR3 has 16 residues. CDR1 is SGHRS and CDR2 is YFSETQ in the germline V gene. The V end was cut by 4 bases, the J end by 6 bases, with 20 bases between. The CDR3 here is CASSHGSKGGGNEQFF. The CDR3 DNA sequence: TGCGCCAGCAGCCACGGGAGTAAGGGAGGGGGCAATGAGCAGTTCTTC.

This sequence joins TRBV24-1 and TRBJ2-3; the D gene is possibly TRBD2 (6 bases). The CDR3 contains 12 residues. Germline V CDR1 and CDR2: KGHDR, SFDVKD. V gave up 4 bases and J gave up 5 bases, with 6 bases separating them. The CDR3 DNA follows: TGTGCCACCAGTGAGGGGGGAGATACGCAGTATTTT. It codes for CATSEGGDTQYF.

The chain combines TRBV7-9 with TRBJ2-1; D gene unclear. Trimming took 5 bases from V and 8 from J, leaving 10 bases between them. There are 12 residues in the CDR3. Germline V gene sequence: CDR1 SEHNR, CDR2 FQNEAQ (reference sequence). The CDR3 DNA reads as TGTGCCAGCAGCCCATCATTTGATGAGCAGTTCTTC. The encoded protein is CASSPSFDEQFF.

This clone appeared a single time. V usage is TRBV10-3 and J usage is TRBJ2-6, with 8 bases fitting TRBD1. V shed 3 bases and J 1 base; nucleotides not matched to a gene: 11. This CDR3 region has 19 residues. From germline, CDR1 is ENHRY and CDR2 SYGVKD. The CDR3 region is CAISEPGGARRSGANVLTF. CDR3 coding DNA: TGTGCCATCAGTGAACCAGGGGGCGCAAGGAGATCTGGGGCCAACGTCCTGACTTTC.

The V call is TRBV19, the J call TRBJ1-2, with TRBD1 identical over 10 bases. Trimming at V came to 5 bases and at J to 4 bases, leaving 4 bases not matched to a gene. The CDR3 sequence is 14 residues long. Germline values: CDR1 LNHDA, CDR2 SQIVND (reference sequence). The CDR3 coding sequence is TGTGCCAGTAGTCCGGACAGGGGGACCTATGGCTACACCTTC. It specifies CASSPDRGTYGYTF.

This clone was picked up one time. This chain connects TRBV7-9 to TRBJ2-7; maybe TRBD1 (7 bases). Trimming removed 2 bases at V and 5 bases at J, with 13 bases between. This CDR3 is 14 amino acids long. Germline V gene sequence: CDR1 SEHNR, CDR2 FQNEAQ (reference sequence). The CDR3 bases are TGTGCCAGCAGCTTAAGGACAGGCGGGGACGAGCAGTACTTC. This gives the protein CASSLRTGGDEQYF.

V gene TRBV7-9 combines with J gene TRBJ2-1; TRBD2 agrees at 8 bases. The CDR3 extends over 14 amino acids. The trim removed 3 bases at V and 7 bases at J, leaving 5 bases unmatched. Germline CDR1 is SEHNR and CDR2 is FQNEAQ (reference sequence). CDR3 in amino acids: CASSLSGSINEQFF. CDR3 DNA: TGTGCCAGCAGCTTGAGCGGGAGCATAAATGAGCAGTTCTTC.

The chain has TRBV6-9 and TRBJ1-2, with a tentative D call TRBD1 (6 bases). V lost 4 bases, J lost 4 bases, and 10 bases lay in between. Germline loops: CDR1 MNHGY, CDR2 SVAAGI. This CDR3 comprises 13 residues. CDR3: CASSSRDTYGYTF. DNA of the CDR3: TGTGCCAGCAGTTCCCGGGACACCTATGGCTACACCTTC.

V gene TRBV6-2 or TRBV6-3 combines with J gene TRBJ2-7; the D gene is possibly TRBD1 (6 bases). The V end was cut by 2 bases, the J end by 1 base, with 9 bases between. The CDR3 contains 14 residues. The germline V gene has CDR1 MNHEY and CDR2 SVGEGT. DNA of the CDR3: TGTGCCAGCAGTTACCTTGGACAGTCCTACGAGCAGTACTTC. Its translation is CASSYLGQSYEQYF.

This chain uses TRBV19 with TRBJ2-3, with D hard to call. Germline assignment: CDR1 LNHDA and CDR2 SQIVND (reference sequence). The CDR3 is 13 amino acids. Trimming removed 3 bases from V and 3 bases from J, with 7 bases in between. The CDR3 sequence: CASSIGQTDTQYF. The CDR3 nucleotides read TGTGCCAGTAGTATTGGTCAGACAGATACGCAGTATTTT.

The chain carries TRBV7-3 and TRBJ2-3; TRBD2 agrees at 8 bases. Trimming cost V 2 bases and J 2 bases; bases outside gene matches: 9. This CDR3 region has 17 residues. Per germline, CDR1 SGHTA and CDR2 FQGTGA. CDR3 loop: CASSLGAAGDPTDTQYF. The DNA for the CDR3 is TGTGCCAGCAGCTTAGGGGCAGCGGGGGACCCCACAGATACGCAGTATTTT.

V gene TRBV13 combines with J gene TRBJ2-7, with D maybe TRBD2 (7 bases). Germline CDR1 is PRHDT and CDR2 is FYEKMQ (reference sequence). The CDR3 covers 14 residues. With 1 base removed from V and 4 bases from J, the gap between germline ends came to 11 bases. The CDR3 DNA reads TGTGCCAGCAGCTTAGACGGGGGGCCGTACGAGCAGTACTTC. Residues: CASSLDGGPYEQYF.

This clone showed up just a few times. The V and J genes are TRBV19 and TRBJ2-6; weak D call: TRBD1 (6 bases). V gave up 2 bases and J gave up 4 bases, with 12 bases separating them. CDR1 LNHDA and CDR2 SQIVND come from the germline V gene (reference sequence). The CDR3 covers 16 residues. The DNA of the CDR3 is TGTGCCAGTAGTATAATGACAGGATCCGGGGCCAACGTCCTGACTTTC. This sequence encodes CASSIMTGSGANVLTF.

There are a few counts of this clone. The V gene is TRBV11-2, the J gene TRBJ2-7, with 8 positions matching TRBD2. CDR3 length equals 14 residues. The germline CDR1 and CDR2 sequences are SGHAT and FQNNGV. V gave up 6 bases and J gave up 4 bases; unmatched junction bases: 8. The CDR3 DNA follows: TGTGCCAGCAGTTTTAGCGGGAAAGGATACGAGCAGTACTTC. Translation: CASSFSGKGYEQYF.

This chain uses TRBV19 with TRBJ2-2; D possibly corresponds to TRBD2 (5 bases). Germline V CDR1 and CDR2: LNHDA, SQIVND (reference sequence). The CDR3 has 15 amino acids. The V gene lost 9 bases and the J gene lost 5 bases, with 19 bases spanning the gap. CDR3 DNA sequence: TGTGCCAGACTCCCTCGGGTGGGGAGTACCGGGGAGCTGTTTTTT. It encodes CARLPRVGSTGELFF.

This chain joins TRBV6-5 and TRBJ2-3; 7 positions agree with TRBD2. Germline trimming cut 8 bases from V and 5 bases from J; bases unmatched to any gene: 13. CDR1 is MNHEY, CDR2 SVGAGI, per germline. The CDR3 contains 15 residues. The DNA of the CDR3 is TGTGCCAGCCCCGGTCCAGCGGGGCGAAGAGATACGCAGTATTTT. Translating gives CASPGPAGRRDTQYF.

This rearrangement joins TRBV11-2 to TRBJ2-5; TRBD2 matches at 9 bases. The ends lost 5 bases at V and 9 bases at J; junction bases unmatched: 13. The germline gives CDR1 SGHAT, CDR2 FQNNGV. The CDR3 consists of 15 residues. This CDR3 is CASSPRGLAGLPQYF. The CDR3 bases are TGTGCCAGCAGCCCCAGAGGGCTAGCGGGACTCCCCCAGTACTTC.

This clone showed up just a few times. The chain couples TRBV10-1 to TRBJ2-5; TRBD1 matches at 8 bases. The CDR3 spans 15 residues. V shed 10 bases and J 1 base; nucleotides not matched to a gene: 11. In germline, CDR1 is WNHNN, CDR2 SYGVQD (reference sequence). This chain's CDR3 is CATSTGEVTQETQYF. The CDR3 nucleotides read TGCGCCACTTCGACAGGGGAGGTCACCCAAGAGACCCAGTACTTC.